This is a list of T cell receptor beta chains from one sample in a study of T-cell reconstitution after alpha-beta-depleted transplantation in children. TCRdb re-analysed the PCR reads in MiXCR, keeping a single row per CDR3 protein. The sample yields 70,000 to 95,000 distinct CDR3 sequences, around 18% seen once. Sequenced here: PBMCs, mostly from graft donor cells, sampled 360 days after TCRalphabeta/CD19-depleted stem cell transplant. These receptors originate from a male patient aged 2 to 10 who had a stem cell transplant for acute lymphoblastic leukemia, so the T cells may come from the graft donor. Each CDR3 is given with its conserved first and last residue. D genes are given only for firm matches. A row's size may be missing; if present it is once, few, many or a size class.

J gene,clone size,V gene,D gene,CDR3 protein,CDR3 DNA
TRBJ2-1,NA,TRBV29-1,TRBD2,CSVSLNGLAGGNEQFF,TGCAGCGTATCGTTAAACGGACTAGCGGGAGGCAATGAGCAGTTCTTC
TRBJ2-7,medium-sized,TRBV20-1,TRBD1,CSAPNRRQGRDEQYF,TGCAGTGCCCCAAATAGAAGACAGGGTCGGGACGAGCAGTACTTC
TRBJ2-2,NA,TRBV6-1,TRBD2,CASKKAGGRTGELFF,TGTGCCAGCAAAAAAGCGGGAGGAAGGACCGGGGAGCTGTTTTTT
TRBJ2-1,NA,TRBV5-1,TRBD1,CASSSGQGLPVSDNEQFF,TGCGCCAGCAGCTCGGGACAGGGGCTACCTGTGTCGGACAATGAGCAGTTCTTC
TRBJ1-6,NA,TRBV10-3,NA,CAIRDLNSPLHF,TGTGCCATCAGGGACTTAAATTCACCCCTCCACTTT
TRBJ1-2,many,TRBV11-2,TRBD1,CAILRTGYGYTF,TGTGCCATCCTGAGGACAGGGTATGGCTACACCTTC
TRBJ2-2,once,TRBV6-1,NA,CASRHGSRTGELFF,TGTGCCAGCCGGCACGGGAGCCGTACCGGGGAGCTGTTTTTT
TRBJ2-2,few,TRBV7-9,TRBD2,CASSSGTSGGELFF,TGTGCCAGCAGCTCGGGGACTAGCGGCGGGGAGCTGTTTTTT
TRBJ2-1,few,TRBV7-9,NA,CASSLGLPVSYNEQFF,TGTGCCAGCAGCTTAGGCCTCCCGGTCTCCTACAATGAGCAGTTCTTC
TRBJ2-5,many,TRBV7-6,NA,CASSLLIAYQETQYF,TGTGCCAGCAGCTTGTTAATAGCGTACCAAGAGACCCAGTACTTC
TRBJ2-7,NA,TRBV7-9,NA,CASSQPPYEQYF,TGTGCCAGCAGCCAACCCCCCTACGAGCAGTACTTC
TRBJ1-5,NA,TRBV12-3/TRBV12-4,NA,CASSHYGHSNQPQHF,TGTGCCAGCAGTCACTACGGTCATAGCAATCAGCCCCAGCATTTT